This T cell receptor (beta chain) was sequenced for a study of blood T cell repertoires in COVID-19. Study in general: Samples taken during acute and convalescent COVID-19 were collected in the United States, Italy and Spain.

From germline, CDR1 is MNHEY and CDR2 SMNVEV (reference sequence). The CDR3 extends over 14 amino acids. Trimming shortened V by 0 bases and J by 6 bases, and 9 bases separated the two germline ends. The assay was immunoSEQ multiplex PCR, and TCRdb's table has in-frame clones only and misses some. Of 100,000 to 150,000 clones listed, about four fifths are singletons. V is TRBV27 and J is TRBJ1-5; D ambiguous. The TCR was taken from a woman aged 25 to 45 who had recovered from COVID-19. The material sequenced was peripheral blood. CDR3: CASSLSGLSQPQHF. The CDR3 bases are TGTGCCAGCAGTTTATCTGGGCTCAGTCAGCCCCAGCATTTT.